A selection of T cell receptor beta chains follows, all from one sample in a study of blood T cell repertoires in COVID-19. TCRdb keeps only in-frame clones here, not all; method: immunoSEQ multiplex PCR. The top ten clones hold 5% to 7.5% of a sample with roughly 330,000 clones, roughly nine tenths of them seen once. Sequencing was performed on peripheral blood. The source is a man aged 18-30 years who had recovered from COVID-19. Each CDR3 is given with its conserved first and last residue. Fields, in order: clone size, J gene, V gene, D gene, CDR3 DNA, CDR3 protein. A D gene is named only where the DNA matches it firmly. Clone size is stated in some rows and not others, as once, few, many or a class when expanded.

>NA|TRBJ2-5|TRBV19|NA
TGTGCCAGTAGTGCACCCCGAGAGGGGAGGTGGACCCAGTACTTC
CASSAPREGRWTQYF
>NA|TRBJ1-6|TRBV19|NA
TGTGCCAGTAGTACCGGACATTTTCTAGGCTCACCCCTCCACTTT
CASSTGHFLGSPLHF
>NA|TRBJ2-7|TRBV1|NA
TGCACCAGCAGCCAAGAACCCCGGCGGGATCTCTCCTACGAGCAGTACTTC
CTSSQEPRRDLSYEQYF
>NA|TRBJ1-2|TRBV7-9|TRBD1
TGTGCCAGCAGCTTACCCCCCGGGACAGGGGGGCCATATGGCTACACCTTC
CASSLPPGTGGPYGYTF
>NA|TRBJ2-3|TRBV6-4|NA
TGTGCCAGCAGTGACTCGTTGAGGTCGAATACGCAGTATTTT
CASSDSLRSNTQYF
>NA|TRBJ2-5|TRBV7-3|TRBD1
TGTGCCAGCAGCCCCCAGGGGGACAGGGGGGAGACCCAGTACTTC
CASSPQGDRGETQYF
>few|TRBJ2-2|TRBV29-1|TRBD2
TGCAGCGTTAGACCGGGGGGGACAGGGGAGCTGTTTTTT
CSVRPGGTGELFF
>NA|TRBJ2-1|TRBV6-2/TRBV6-3|NA
TGTGCCAGCAGTTGGGCAGCCTACAATGAGCAGTTCTTC
CASSWAAYNEQFF
>NA|TRBJ2-2|TRBV6-5|NA
TGTGCCAGCAGTTACGGGGGGAGCACCGGGGAGCTGTTTTTT
CASSYGGSTGELFF
>NA|TRBJ1-4|TRBV7-9|NA
TGTGCCAGCAGCCTTGTCGAGACTAGGGGTGAAAAACTGTTTTTT
CASSLVETRGEKLFF
>once|TRBJ2-2|TRBV30|NA
TGTGCCTTCCCAGGGCCTCGTGCCGGGGAGCTGTTTTTT
CAFPGPRAGELFF
>NA|TRBJ1-4|TRBV14|NA
TGTGCCAGCAGCCAGAGAGGGGAAAAACTGTTTTTT
CASSQRGEKLFF
>NA|TRBJ2-1|TRBV5-8|NA
TGTGCCAGCAGCTTGAGGGGCAGAGCCAGTATCCCCTACAATGAGCAGTTCTTC
CASSLRGRASIPYNEQFF
>NA|TRBJ1-1|TRBV10-2|NA
TGCGCCAGTCCGGGACACTCGAAGGACACTGAAGCTTTCTTT
CASPGHSKDTEAFF
>NA|TRBJ1-2|TRBV27|NA
TGTGCCAGCAGTTTATCGGGAGGGAATGGCTACACCTTC
CASSLSGGNGYTF
>NA|TRBJ2-7|TRBV11-2|TRBD2
TGTGCCAGCAGCCTCGGACTAGCGGGGGGGAATCAGTACTTC
CASSLGLAGGNQYF
>NA|TRBJ1-5|TRBV7-5|NA
TGTGCCAGAAGCTTAATTCAGGGGAGGGGTCAGCCCCAGCATTTT
CARSLIQGRGQPQHF
>NA|TRBJ2-7|TRBV18|NA
TGTGCCAGCTCACCTCTAGCACTCTACGAGCAGTACTTC
CASSPLALYEQYF
>NA|TRBJ2-5|TRBV29-1|NA
TGCAGCGCCGGTGAGGTGGATGAGACCCAGTACTTC
CSAGEVDETQYF
>NA|TRBJ2-5|TRBV19|TRBD1
TGTGCCAGTAGCCGACAGGGCCAAGAGACCCAGTACTTC
CASSRQGQETQYF
>NA|TRBJ1-1|TRBV4-1|NA
TGCGCCAGCAGCCAGATGCCACAGGGGAACACTGAAGCTTTCTTT
CASSQMPQGNTEAFF
>NA|TRBJ2-7|TRBV19|NA
TGTGCCAGCGAGAGCTCCTACGAGCAGTACTTC
CASESSYEQYF
>NA|TRBJ2-1|TRBV12-3/TRBV12-4|TRBD2
TGTGCCAGCAACCCGGGGGGAGTGGTTGAGCAGTTCTTC
CASNPGGVVEQFF
>NA|TRBJ2-1|TRBV27|TRBD2
TGTGCCAGCAGTCCTGGGACTAGCGGGATCTCCTACAATGAGCAGTTCTTC
CASSPGTSGISYNEQFF
>NA|TRBJ2-1|TRBV2|NA
TGTGCCAGCAGGCTGGAGAGCAATGAGCAGTTCTTC
CASRLESNEQFF
>NA|TRBJ2-2|TRBV2|NA
TGTGCCAGCAGTGAAGCGCGGGCCAGTTACACCGGGGAGCTGTTTTTT
CASSEARASYTGELFF
>once|TRBJ2-2|TRBV12-3/TRBV12-4|NA
TGTGCCAGCAGTTTGTTAGGGGCCGGGGAGCTGTTTTTT
CASSLLGAGELFF
>NA|TRBJ2-1|TRBV27|TRBD2
TGTGCCAGCAGTCAGCCCCCCGTTAGCGGGGAGCAGTTCTTC
CASSQPPVSGEQFF
>NA|TRBJ1-1|TRBV4-3|NA
TGCGCCAGCAGCCAAGTCCCCACGGGGAACACTGAAGCTTTCTTT
CASSQVPTGNTEAFF
>NA|TRBJ2-7|TRBV18|TRBD1
TGTGCCAGCTCACCAAGGGACAGGGCGGACGAGCAGTACTTC
CASSPRDRADEQYF
>NA|TRBJ1-1|TRBV19|NA
TGTGCCAGTAGTGGACAGATAATGAACACTGAAGCTTTCTTT
CASSGQIMNTEAFF
>NA|TRBJ1-2|TRBV28|TRBD1
TGTGCCAGCAGTGGATCGACAGGGCCTGCCTATGGCTACACCTTC
CASSGSTGPAYGYTF